This T cell receptor beta chain was obtained from a study of T cells in Graves' hyperthyroidism and ophthalmopathy. Study findings and constraints: Separating ophthalmopathy from stable hyperthyroidism was achieved by a 13 V-J model. Blood shared most expanded thyroid clonotypes above 0.001.

Amplified TCR beta CDR3 regions derived from RNA transcripts. First-round RT-PCR targeting the TCR CDR3 was performed with the HTBI primer set. TCRdb reprocessed the multiplex PCR reads via MiXCR and lists one record per CDR3 protein. The table includes about 590,000 distinct CDR3 sequences, approximately 15% detected once. This clonotype was detected a few times. The target antigen is unknown. The ends were cut back, 5 bases at V and 10 bases at J, with 17 bases in the middle. The CDR3 length is 13 residues. The germline V gene encodes CDR1 MNHEY and CDR2 SMNVEV (reference sequence). The V gene is TRBV27, the J gene TRBJ2-5, with D possibly matching TRBD1 (6 bases). This TCR derives from a woman aged 30 to 39 with Graves' hyperthyroidism. The sample was blood. As DNA, the CDR3 is TGTGCCAGCAGTGCCCGACAGGACGTGATCCAGTACTTC. It codes for CASSARQDVIQYF.